Listed below are T cell receptor beta chains from one sample, sequenced in a study of beta chain features in type 1 diabetes. Only in-frame clones appear in the TCRdb table, and some are missing; sequencing was by immunoSEQ multiplex PCR. The sample lists around 140,000 clones, approximately 10% occurring once. The sequenced material came from central memory CD4+ T cells from blood. Source of these receptors: a woman aged 40 to 50 in good health. CDR3s include the opening cysteine and the closing phenylalanine or tryptophan. Each record gives: V gene, CDR3 protein.

>TRBV19
CASSRSREQFF
>TRBV6-6
CATQGDTEAFF
>TRBV5-5
CASSLGYSGEASHQYF
>TRBV4-2
CASSQDLSGSGYGYTF
>TRBV19
CASKDRGSPTDTQYF
>TRBV7-9
CASSLAVADTQYF
>TRBV9
CASSVTGGIQPQHF
>TRBV10-3
CAIREGLASSYEQYF
>TRBV19
CASSPDRDTEAFF
>TRBV4-3
CASGGIGTGLNEKLFF
>TRBV7-2
CASRSGTGTGEQYF
>TRBV28
CASSLGGKYTDTQYF
>TRBV11-2
CASSLQRQATEAFF
>TRBV5-4
CASSEGQVGRGEQFF
>TRBV20-1
CLAGATDTQYF
>TRBV10-3
CAIKGDGTNTEAFF
>TRBV10-3
CATTGTSEETQYF
>TRBV5-1
CASSASEGVGSPLHF
>TRBV12-5
CASGLWFRGSNQPQHF
>TRBV5-1
CASSLGQVNTGELFF
>TRBV5-5
CASSARQRTDTQYF
>TRBV27
CASSFRGGGEAFF
>TRBV6-5
CASRRPGLDDNEQFF
>TRBV2
CASSELAGGLGGDTQYF
>TRBV27
CASSLWARASDGYTF
>TRBV7-2
CASSFGGRTGELFF
>TRBV11-2
CASSSFQRGLGEQYF
>TRBV14
CASSQVAREQYF
>TRBV4-1
CASSQDTGTGEKLFF
>TRBV29-1
CSARRGPDQPQHF
>TRBV28
CASRQGQGLELFF
>TRBV5-8
CASITAGVNTEAFF
>TRBV18
CASSPDGVTGGEKLFF
>TRBV7-2
CASLRSSYNSPLHF
>TRBV25-1
CASSEWRETQYF
>TRBV2
CASSPQYSPLHF
>TRBV29-1
CSVVQGTDGYTF
>TRBV4-3
CASSQAGSGANVLTF
>TRBV4-1
CASSQRPDRNTEAFF